The rows below give T cell receptor beta chains drawn from one sample of a study of blood T cell repertoires in COVID-19. Generated by immunoSEQ multiplex PCR, the TCRdb table keeps only in-frame clones and is missing some. In the table there are under 250,000 clones, 70% to 85% of which are singletons. Sequencing was done on a sample of peripheral blood. These receptors were collected from a man at least 80 years old with acute or convalescent COVID-19. The CDR3 runs from the conserved cysteine through the conserved F or W. A D gene is named only where the DNA matches it firmly. Size is omitted from some rows. Given values are once, few, many or a class for expanded clones.

CASSLKFRDRDVNSPLHF | TGTGCCAGCAGCTTAAAATTTCGGGACAGGGACGTGAATTCACCCCTCCACTTT | 18 | TRBD1 | . | TRBJ1-6 | TRBV7-6
CASSPSGGASYNEQFF | TGTGCCAGCAGTCCGAGCGGGGGGGCATCCTACAATGAGCAGTTCTTC | 16 | TRBD2 | . | TRBJ2-1 | TRBV28
CASSFQGSSYEQYF | TGCGCCAGCAGCTTTCAAGGGAGCTCCTACGAGCAGTACTTC | 14 | . | . | TRBJ2-7 | TRBV5-1
CASSVGQITEAFF | TGTGCCAGTAGTGTAGGACAGATCACTGAAGCTTTCTTT | 13 | . | . | TRBJ1-1 | TRBV19
CAWRDKGTGSYEQYF | TGTGCCTGGAGAGATAAAGGGACAGGTTCCTACGAGCAGTACTTC | 15 | TRBD1 | . | TRBJ2-7 | TRBV30
CAWSVLGQVNSPLHF | TGTGCCTGGAGTGTCCTAGGACAGGTCAATTCACCCCTCCACTTT | 15 | TRBD1 | few | TRBJ1-6 | TRBV30
CASSIFRGEKLFF | TGTGCCAGTAGTATCTTCCGAGGGGAAAAACTGTTTTTT | 13 | . | once | TRBJ1-4 | TRBV19
CASSLDTDRGNYGYTF | TGTGCCAGCAGCTTAGATACTGACAGGGGTAACTATGGCTACACCTTC | 16 | TRBD1 | . | TRBJ1-2 | TRBV7-8
CATSDWTAGEAFF | TGTGCCACCAGTGATTGGACAGCTGGTGAAGCTTTCTTT | 13 | . | once | TRBJ1-1 | TRBV24-1
CASSQTDNSPLHF | TGTGCCAGCAGCCAAACAGATAATTCACCCCTCCACTTT | 13 | . | . | TRBJ1-6 | TRBV3-1/TRBV3-2
CASSFGGSTDTQYF | TGCGCCAGCAGCTTCGGGGGAAGCACAGATACGCAGTATTTT | 14 | . | . | TRBJ2-3 | TRBV5-1
CASSFGLRKPQHF | TGTGCCAGCAGTTTTGGGCTTCGGAAGCCCCAGCATTTT | 13 | . | . | TRBJ1-5 | TRBV28
CANSLERGSSGNTIYF | TGCGCCAACAGCCTGGAGAGGGGGAGCTCTGGAAACACCATATATTTT | 16 | . | . | TRBJ1-3 | TRBV5-1
CASSSLGQIYGYTF | TGTGCCAGCAGCTCCCTGGGCCAGATCTATGGCTACACCTTC | 14 | . | . | TRBJ1-2 | TRBV5-4
CASSLIGGNSNQPQHF | TGTGCCAGCAGTTTAATCGGAGGGAATAGCAATCAGCCCCAGCATTTT | 16 | . | few | TRBJ1-5 | TRBV28
CASSLSGRYLEQYF | TGTGCCAGCAGTCTGAGCGGGAGATATCTCGAGCAGTACTTC | 14 | TRBD2 | . | TRBJ2-7 | TRBV5-8
CASSLGQIYEQYF | TGCGCCAGCAGCTTGGGACAGATTTACGAGCAGTACTTC | 13 | . | . | TRBJ2-7 | TRBV5-1
CASLSRGAVQHF | TGTGCCAGCCTCTCAAGAGGAGCGGTCCAGCATTTT | 12 | . | . | TRBJ1-5 | TRBV19
CASSSGPGGPRSDYGYTF | TGTGCCAGCAGCTCCGGCCCAGGGGGCCCCCGGTCGGACTATGGCTACACCTTC | 18 | TRBD1 | . | TRBJ1-2 | TRBV5-6
CASSYSGQSGYTF | TGTGCCAGCAGTTACTCTGGGCAGAGTGGCTACACCTTC | 13 | . | once | TRBJ1-2 | TRBV6-5
CASSYSNRGRASPLHF | TGTGCCAGCAGTTACTCGAACAGGGGGCGGGCTTCACCCCTCCACTTT | 16 | TRBD1 | . | TRBJ1-6 | TRBV6-5
CASKEGRLTGELFF | TGTGCCAGCAAGGAGGGCAGACTGACCGGGGAGCTGTTTTTT | 14 | . | once | TRBJ2-2 | TRBV11-3
CASSLTGRGGYTF | TGTGCCAGCAGCTTGACAGGGAGAGGTGGCTACACCTTC | 13 | TRBD1 | . | TRBJ1-2 | TRBV13
CASSLARGSRVYRSSYEQYF | TGTGCCAGCAGCTTAGCGCGGGGCAGTAGAGTTTATAGGAGCTCCTACGAGCAGTACTTC | 20 | . | few | TRBJ2-7 | TRBV7-2
CASSLGGERDTQYF | TGTGCCAGCAGCTTAGGTGGAGAACGGGATACGCAGTATTTT | 14 | . | . | TRBJ2-3 | TRBV13
CASSPRGMGPYEQYF | TGTGCCAGTAGTCCAAGGGGAATGGGTCCCTACGAGCAGTACTTC | 15 | . | . | TRBJ2-7 | TRBV19
CASSRRGGGEKLFF | TGTGCCAGCAGCCGGAGGGGTGGGGGTGAAAAACTGTTTTTT | 14 | . | . | TRBJ1-4 | TRBV7-2
CASSLRTGAPNTEAFF | TGTGCCAGCTCCCTTCGGACAGGGGCGCCGAACACTGAAGCTTTCTTT | 16 | TRBD1 | many | TRBJ1-1 | TRBV18
CASSLLPARGEQYF | TGTGCCAGCAGTTTATTGCCGGCCAGGGGGGAGCAGTACTTC | 14 | TRBD1 | . | TRBJ2-7 | TRBV28
CASGLANRGGLTGGRGSQPQHF | TGTGCTAGTGGTTTGGCGAACCGAGGCGGACTGACAGGGGGACGAGGAAGTCAGCCCCAGCATTTT | 22 | TRBD1 | . | TRBJ1-5 | TRBV12-5
CAISESSLQNTEAFF | TGTGCCATCAGTGAGTCGAGTCTTCAGAACACTGAAGCTTTCTTT | 15 | . | . | TRBJ1-1 | TRBV10-3
CASSFTGDRVNGYTF | TGTGCCAGCAGCTTTACGGGGGACAGGGTGAATGGCTACACCTTC | 15 | TRBD1 | . | TRBJ1-2 | TRBV7-9
CASSPGYNEQFF | TGTGCCAGCAGCCCCGGCTACAATGAGCAGTTCTTC | 12 | . | . | TRBJ2-1 | TRBV11-3
CATSDLLTGTGGSPNQPQHF | TGTGCCACCAGTGATTTACTGACCGGGACAGGGGGCTCCCCCAATCAGCCCCAGCATTTT | 20 | TRBD1 | . | TRBJ1-5 | TRBV24-1
CASTNIQGQRATEAFF | TGTGCCAGCACGAACATACAGGGGCAGAGAGCCACTGAAGCTTTCTTT | 16 | TRBD1 | . | TRBJ1-1 | TRBV2
CASSYTGTGYTGELFF | TGCGCCAGCAGCTATACCGGGACAGGGTACACCGGGGAGCTGTTTTTT | 16 | TRBD1 | . | TRBJ2-2 | TRBV4-1
CATSETSGGPYEQYF | TGTGCCACCAGCGAAACTAGCGGGGGACCCTACGAGCAGTACTTC | 15 | TRBD2 | . | TRBJ2-7 | TRBV24-1
CASSSNLGQGSTEAFF | TGTGCCAGCAGCTCTAACCTGGGACAGGGGAGCACTGAAGCTTTCTTT | 16 | TRBD1 | . | TRBJ1-1 | TRBV7-9
CASSIGTGYQETQYF | TGTGCCAGTAGTATAGGGACAGGGTACCAAGAGACCCAGTACTTC | 15 | TRBD1 | few | TRBJ2-5 | TRBV19
CASSTFPGQGASGTDTQYF | TGTGCCAGCAGCACTTTCCCGGGACAGGGGGCGAGTGGGACAGATACGCAGTATTTT | 19 | . | . | TRBJ2-3 | TRBV21-1
CASSPQLATSYEQYF | TGTGCCAGCAGTCCACAACTAGCAACTTCCTACGAGCAGTACTTC | 15 | . | . | TRBJ2-7 | TRBV28
CASSPRAPGQGFDTQYF | TGTGCCAGCAGCCCCCGTGCCCCGGGACAGGGTTTCGATACGCAGTATTTT | 17 | TRBD1 | once | TRBJ2-3 | TRBV4-2
CASSTGTRSGEQYF | TGTGCCAGCAGCACCGGGACTAGATCTGGGGAGCAGTACTTC | 14 | TRBD2 | few | TRBJ2-7 | TRBV5-4
CASSFLGEQFF | TGTGCCAGCAGCTTCCTAGGTGAGCAGTTCTTC | 11 | . | . | TRBJ2-1 | TRBV25-1
CAWSGLAGGGTGELFF | TGTGCCTGGAGTGGCCTAGCGGGAGGTGGCACCGGGGAGCTGTTTTTT | 16 | TRBD2 | few | TRBJ2-2 | TRBV30
CAWVPGQGVVGELFF | TGTGCCTGGGTTCCGGGACAGGGGGTTGTCGGGGAGCTGTTTTTT | 15 | TRBD1 | . | TRBJ2-2 | TRBV30
CASSLRTGAYGYTF | TGTGCCAGCAGCTTAAGGACAGGGGCCTATGGCTACACCTTC | 14 | TRBD1 | . | TRBJ1-2 | TRBV13
CASRVTGGNTEAFF | TGTGCCAGTAGGGTTACAGGGGGCAACACTGAAGCTTTCTTT | 14 | TRBD1 | . | TRBJ1-1 | TRBV19
CASGPWTGVREKLFF | TGTGCCAGCGGACCATGGACAGGAGTGAGAGAAAAACTGTTTTTT | 15 | TRBD1 | . | TRBJ1-4 | TRBV11-2
CASSNNRGNQETQYF | TGTGCCAGCAGCAATAACAGGGGGAACCAAGAGACCCAGTACTTC | 15 | TRBD1 | . | TRBJ2-5 | TRBV3-1/TRBV3-2
CASSPPRGSSSYNEQFF | TGTGCCAGCTCACCACCGCGCGGATCTAGCTCCTACAATGAGCAGTTCTTC | 17 | . | . | TRBJ2-1 | TRBV18
CASSLSSRQFDEQYF | TGTGCCAGCAGCTTGTCATCTCGACAGTTTGACGAGCAGTACTTC | 15 | . | . | TRBJ2-7 | TRBV5-4
CASSRGGFGNTIYF | TGCGCCAGCAGCAGAGGGGGATTTGGAAACACCATATATTTT | 14 | . | . | TRBJ1-3 | TRBV10-1
CASSFRTFRGGAYNEQFF | TGTGCCAGCAGTTTTAGGACATTTCGCGGGGGGGCCTACAATGAGCAGTTCTTC | 18 | TRBD2 | . | TRBJ2-1 | TRBV27
CASSRFPDRKETQYF | TGTGCCAGCAGCCGATTCCCTGACAGGAAAGAGACCCAGTACTTC | 15 | . | . | TRBJ2-5 | TRBV3-1/TRBV3-2
CASSPRLAGTTDTQYF | TGTGCCAGCAGCCCAAGACTAGCGGGGACCACAGATACGCAGTATTTT | 16 | TRBD2 | once | TRBJ2-3 | TRBV7-9
CATSGGIGELFF | TGTGCCACCAGTGGAGGGATCGGGGAGCTGTTTTTT | 12 | . | once | TRBJ2-2 | TRBV24-1